Listed below are T cell receptor beta chains from one sample, sequenced in a study of cytomegalovirus exposure and HLA in healthy donors. Sequenced by immunoSEQ multiplex PCR; TCRdb stores in-frame clones only, minus some. The sample consists of fewer than 95,000 clones, roughly 80% of them appearing once. The sample consisted of PBMCs. These receptor sequences come from a man aged 40-49 years in good health and CMV-seronegative. Both conserved end residues are part of each CDR3. The D gene is left open where the match is weak. Clone sizes are given selectively: once, few, many, or a class where the clone is expanded.

D	size	V	J	DNA	CDR3
-	-	TRBV21-1	TRBJ1-2	TGTGCCAGCAGCAAAGGAAAGAGAACAGGGGGGCGGGAAGGGTATGGCTACACCTTC	CASSKGKRTGGREGYGYTF
-	-	TRBV7-3	TRBJ1-1	TGTGCCAGCAGCCCCCAGAGGTACGCTGAAGCTTTCTTT	CASSPQRYAEAFF
TRBD1	-	TRBV9	TRBJ2-1	TGTGCCAGCAGCGTCCAGGGGGCCTCCTACAATGAGCAGTTCTTC	CASSVQGASYNEQFF
TRBD2	-	TRBV7-2	TRBJ2-1	TGTGCCAGCAGCCTATTAACTAGCGGGGGGCGGAATGAGCAGTTCTTC	CASSLLTSGGRNEQFF
-	-	TRBV30	TRBJ1-5	TGTGCCTGGACGGGTGGTAGGGGCCATCAGCCCCAGCATTTT	CAWTGGRGHQPQHF
-	-	TRBV30	TRBJ1-1	TGTGCCTGGAGTGCCGTCTTTAACACTGAAGCTTTCTTT	CAWSAVFNTEAFF
TRBD1	-	TRBV5-1	TRBJ2-7	TGCGCCAGCCAGACAGGGGCCAACTACGAGCAGTACTTC	CASQTGANYEQYF
TRBD1	few	TRBV7-6	TRBJ1-2	TGTGCCAGCAGCTTAGGAGGGTCGAGACAGGGCGGCTACACCTTC	CASSLGGSRQGGYTF
TRBD1	-	TRBV4-3	TRBJ2-7	TGCGCCAGCAGCCACGCCGGGACAGGTAGCTACGAGCAGTACTTC	CASSHAGTGSYEQYF
-	-	TRBV5-8	TRBJ1-3	TGTGCCAGCAGCTCCAGGGTGAACGGAAACACCATATATTTT	CASSSRVNGNTIYF
-	-	TRBV27	TRBJ2-4	TGTGCCAGCAGTTTAGTCTCCAGGGTGGCCAAAAACATTCAGTACTTC	CASSLVSRVAKNIQYF
-	-	TRBV7-3	TRBJ2-1	TGTGCCAGCAGCTTAACAGGGGATGGTTACAATGAGCAGTTCTTC	CASSLTGDGYNEQFF
-	-	TRBV10-1	TRBJ1-3	TGCGCCAGCACGCCGAGCACCATATATTTT	CASTPSTIYF